This T cell receptor (beta chain) was sequenced in a study of T cell repertoires in cytomegalovirus infection. Turning to the study itself: Evidence of both CMV infection and a matching HLA type came from public TCR beta signatures.

Only a few counts were recorded for this clonotype. Its antigen is unidentified. Germline CDR1 reads MNHEY; CDR2 reads SMNVEV (reference sequence). V gave up 4 bases and J gave up 2 bases, with 6 bases separating them. The CDR3 runs to 13 residues. Study-level points and caveats: Ex vivo responses were dominated by HLA-C-restricted CMV-specific TCR beta clonotypes. People with CMV and the relevant HLA were identified by cumulative public TCR beta family frequency.

TCRdb analysed the reads with MiXCR anew, one entry per CDR3 protein. The sample includes about 570,000 distinct CDR3 sequences, about 39% of them seen just once. The rearrangement joins TRBV27 to TRBJ1-5; D unresolved. The sequencing used cultured PBMCs, collected from culture after CMV antigen stimulation. The sequence was collected from a human donor in good health (CMV status not recorded). Some clones in this sample may be carry-over from other donors' samples. The CDR3 sequence is CASSWSGNQPQHF. The CDR3 DNA is TGTGCCAGCAGTTGGTCCGGCAATCAGCCCCAGCATTTT.